Each of the 6 T cell receptor beta chains below was sequenced from the same sample in a study of vaccination effects on CD4 cells after COVID-19 (dated by TCRdb to 2021 to 2024). Library method: the immunoSEQ multiplex PCR assay. TCRdb holds this immuneACCESS table with in-frame rearrangements only. Some clones are missing; in checked studies, unresolved V genes explain under half, and the rest has no known cause. The sample data list 50,000 to 60,000 clones, and over 60% of these were observed just once. The ten most abundant clones make up approximately 3% of the sample. No antigen has been assigned to these receptors. After less than 13 days of culture, CD4+ T cells were isolated with the EasySep CD4+ T cell isolation kit. The sequences come from CD4+ T cells from PBMCs cultured without peptide, collected before COVID-19 vaccination. All receptors derive from a human donor who received a COVID-19 vaccine.

Only a few counts were recorded for this clone. V gene TRBV10-1 combines with J gene TRBJ2-3; D not resolved. The germline V gene has CDR1 WNHNN and CDR2 SYGVQD (reference sequence). Trimming shortened V by 3 bases and J by 4 bases, and 8 bases separated the two germline ends. The CDR3 runs 13 residues. The CDR3 DNA follows: TGCGCCAGCAGTGAAAACCTGGCAGATACGCAGTATTTT. Its protein product is CASSENLADTQYF.

The chain combines TRBV27 with TRBJ1-4; D is perhaps TRBD1 (5 bases). The V end was cut by 0 bases, the J end by 10 bases, with 21 bases between. Looked up from germline, CDR1 is MNHEY and CDR2 is SMNVEV (reference sequence). The CDR3 length is 17 residues. The CDR3 region has the DNA TGTGCCAGCAGTTTATCGCTAATAACGACGGGGGACGGAAAACTGTTTTTT. This translates into CASSLSLITTGDGKLFF.

J is TRBJ2-1 and V is TRBV7-9; D may be TRBD2 (5 bases). V lost 8 bases to trimming and J lost 6 bases, with 14 bases between them. Germline V gives CDR1 SEHNR, CDR2 FQNEAQ (reference sequence). This CDR3 has 13 amino acids. The CDR3 loop reads CASPGLRGNEQFF. For the CDR3, the DNA is TGTGCCAGCCCTGGTCTCCGGGGCAATGAGCAGTTCTTC.

This chain uses TRBV9 with TRBJ1-3; D is unresolved. CDR3 size: 17 residues. Germline-derived CDR1 and CDR2 are SGDLS and YYNGEE. The V end was cut by 0 bases, the J end by 0 bases, with 13 bases between. The chain's CDR3 is CASSVEGRSSSGNTIYF. CDR3 nucleotide sequence: TGTGCCAGCAGCGTAGAGGGTCGGTCGAGCTCTGGAAACACCATATATTTT.

This chain links TRBV6-2 or TRBV6-3 with TRBJ1-4; 8 bases fit TRBD1. The CDR3 contains 16 residues. The trim removed 6 bases at V and 7 bases at J, leaving 13 bases unmatched. Germline V CDR1 and CDR2: MNHEY, SVGEGT. DNA of the CDR3: TGTGCCAGCAGCCTCGACAGGGGCGATGGAGGTGAAAAACTGTTTTTT. Protein sequence: CASSLDRGDGGEKLFF.

V is TRBV7-3 and J is TRBJ2-3; 8 nucleotides agree with TRBD2. This CDR3 has 16 residues. Germline CDR1 and CDR2: SGHTA and FQGTGA. The V and J ends lost 6 bases and 2 bases, in that order; junction bases with no gene match: 10. CDR3 nucleotides: TGTGCCAGCAGTCAGACCGGGGGGGCCGACACAGATACGCAGTATTTT. It specifies CASSQTGGADTDTQYF.